This TCR beta chain was profiled in a study of blood T cells in healthy people across ages. Germline lookup yields CDR1 SGHTA and CDR2 FQGNSA. The CDR3 length is 15 residues. V lost 4 bases and J 7 bases, leaving 16 bases between the germline ends. Together with a sample-barcoded 5' primer, a J-beta primer mix was included in a second PCR lasting roughly 6 to 12 cycles. MiXCR, run by TCRdb on the 5' RACE reads, gives a single entry per CDR3 protein. The profile covers some 900,000 distinct CDR3 sequences, with about 48% appearing a single time and roughly an eighth taken by the ten largest. Each sample yielded at least 6 micrograms of PBMC total RNA. This clonotype was seen repeatedly, ten times or more.

The chain is built from TRBV7-2 and TRBJ1-4; D possibly corresponds to TRBD1 (6 bases). The source of this sequence is a man aged 25 to 45 in good health. The specimen sequenced was blood. The CDR3 spells CASSSIRGAGEKLFF. CDR3 sequence (DNA): TGTGCCAGCAGCTCCATCCGGGGGGCGGGTGAAAAACTGTTTTTT.